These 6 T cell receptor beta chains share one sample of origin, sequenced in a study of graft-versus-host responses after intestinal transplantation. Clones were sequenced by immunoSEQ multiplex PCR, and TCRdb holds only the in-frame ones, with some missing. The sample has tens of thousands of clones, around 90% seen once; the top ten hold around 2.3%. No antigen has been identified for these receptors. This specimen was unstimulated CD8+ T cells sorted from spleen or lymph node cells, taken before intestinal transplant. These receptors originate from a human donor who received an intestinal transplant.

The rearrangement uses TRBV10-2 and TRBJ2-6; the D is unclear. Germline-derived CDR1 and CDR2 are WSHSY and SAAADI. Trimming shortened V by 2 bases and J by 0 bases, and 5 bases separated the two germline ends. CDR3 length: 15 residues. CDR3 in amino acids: CASSEVVSGANVLTF. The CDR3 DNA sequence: TGCGCCAGCAGTGAGGTAGTCTCTGGGGCCAACGTCCTGACTTTC.

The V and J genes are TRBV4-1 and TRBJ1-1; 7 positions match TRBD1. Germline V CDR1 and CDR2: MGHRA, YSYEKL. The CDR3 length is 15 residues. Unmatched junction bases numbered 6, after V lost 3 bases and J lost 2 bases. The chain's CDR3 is CASSQTGFPNTEAFF. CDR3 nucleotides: TGCGCCAGCAGCCAGACAGGGTTTCCCAACACTGAAGCTTTCTTT.

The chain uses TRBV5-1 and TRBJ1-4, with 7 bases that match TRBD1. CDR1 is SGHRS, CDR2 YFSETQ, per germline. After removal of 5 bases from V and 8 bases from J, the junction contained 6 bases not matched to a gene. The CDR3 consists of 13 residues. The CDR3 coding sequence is TGCGCCAGCAGGTTTTGGACAGGAGAAAAACTGTTTTTT. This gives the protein CASRFWTGEKLFF.

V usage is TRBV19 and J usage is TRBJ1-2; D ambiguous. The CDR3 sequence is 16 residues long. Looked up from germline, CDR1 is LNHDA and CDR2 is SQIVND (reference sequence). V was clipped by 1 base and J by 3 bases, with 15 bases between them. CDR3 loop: CASSIGMSGSHYGYTF. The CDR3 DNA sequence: TGTGCCAGTAGTATAGGTATGAGCGGTTCCCACTATGGCTACACCTTC.

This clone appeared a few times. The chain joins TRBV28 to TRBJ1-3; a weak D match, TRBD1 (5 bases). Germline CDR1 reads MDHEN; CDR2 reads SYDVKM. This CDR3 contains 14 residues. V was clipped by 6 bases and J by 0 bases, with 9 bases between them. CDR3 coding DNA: TGTGCCAGCAGAGACAGTTTCTCTGGAAACACCATATATTTT. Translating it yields CASRDSFSGNTIYF.

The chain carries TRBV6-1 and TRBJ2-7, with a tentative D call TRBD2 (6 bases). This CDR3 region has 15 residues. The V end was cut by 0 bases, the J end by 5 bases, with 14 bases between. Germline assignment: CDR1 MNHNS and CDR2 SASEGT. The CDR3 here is CASSEAGASAHEQYF. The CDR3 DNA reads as TGTGCCAGCAGTGAAGCTGGGGCTAGCGCCCACGAGCAGTACTTC.